The 21 T cell receptor beta chains reported below all come from one sample, sequenced in a study of shared clonotypes between healthy human individuals. Naive CD8 cells lacked CD45RO, underwent positive selection for CCR7 and left out terminally differentiated effector memory CD45RA+ cells. Sequenced by immunoSEQ multiplex PCR; TCRdb stores in-frame clones only, minus some. This sample has fewer than 850,000 clones, with 90% to 98% found just once. The sequenced sample was naive CD8+ T cells sorted from blood. Source of these receptors: a man aged 25-45 years in good health.

This chain joins TRBV28 and TRBJ1-1, with TRBD1 as a possible D gene (6 bases). CDR1 and CDR2 from the germline V gene are MDHEN and SYDVKM. The CDR3 is made up of 14 amino acids. The V and J ends lost 6 bases and 6 bases respectively, with 17 bases between them. This CDR3 is CASRRHRQVSEAFF. CDR3 bases: TGTGCCAGCAGAAGACACAGACAGGTCTCTGAAGCTTTCTTT.

The chain recombines TRBV9 with TRBJ1-4; D not resolved. The germline V and J ends were trimmed by 0 bases and 8 bases, with 11 bases remaining between them. The CDR3 runs to 14 residues. Germline V lookup: CDR1 SGDLS, CDR2 YYNGEE. The CDR3 DNA sequence: TGTGCCAGCAGCGTAGCCTCCCGGCCCGAAAAACTGTTTTTT. Translated, it gives CASSVASRPEKLFF.

This clone appeared once. The chain is built from TRBV9 and TRBJ1-4; a possible D gene is TRBD1 (6 bases). Trimming removed 3 bases from V and 6 bases from J, with 21 bases in between. Germline V gives CDR1 SGDLS, CDR2 YYNGEE. The CDR3 sequence is 17 residues long. The CDR3 loop reads CASSEDSLGYYDEKLFF. In DNA form, the CDR3 reads TGTGCCAGCAGCGAGGACAGCCTGGGGTACTATGATGAAAAACTGTTTTTT.

The V gene is TRBV19, the J gene TRBJ1-5; possible D gene TRBD1, 6 bases. The CDR3 runs 14 residues. Trimming left V 6 bases short and J 4 bases short, with 13 bases between. Germline V gives CDR1 LNHDA, CDR2 SQIVND (reference sequence). The CDR3 is CASRQGRNNQPQHF. The CDR3 DNA reads TGTGCCAGTAGACAGGGAAGGAATAATCAGCCCCAGCATTTT.

V is TRBV27 and J is TRBJ2-7; maybe TRBD1 (5 bases). V lost 3 bases and J 2 bases, leaving 14 bases between the germline ends. The CDR3 sequence is 15 residues long. CDR1 is MNHEY and CDR2 is SMNVEV in the germline V gene (reference sequence). CDR3 loop: CASSLTAKRAYEQYF. The CDR3 DNA reads as TGTGCCAGCAGTTTGACAGCCAAACGAGCCTACGAGCAGTACTTC.

This clone has just one count. The gene calls are TRBV9 and TRBJ2-5; 7 positions agree with TRBD2. V gave up 3 bases and J gave up 2 bases; unmatched junction bases: 7. This CDR3 comprises 15 residues. Germline CDR1 reads SGDLS; CDR2 reads YYNGEE. CDR3 region: CASSESGTIQETQYF. The CDR3 DNA is TGTGCCAGCAGCGAATCCGGGACTATACAAGAGACCCAGTACTTC. Based on the CDR3 plus reference TRBV9 and TRBJ2-5, the full variable domain is DSGVTQTPKHLITATGQRVTLRCSPRSGDLSVYWYQQSLDQGLQFLIQYYNGEERAKGNILERFSAQQFPDLHSELNLSSLELGDSALYFCASSESGTIQETQYFGPGTRLLVL.

The chain is built from TRBV7-9 and TRBJ2-5; D unclear. With 2 bases removed from V and 2 bases from J, the gap between germline ends came to 9 bases. From germline, CDR1 is SEHNR and CDR2 FQNEAQ (reference sequence). The CDR3 sequence is 14 residues long. CDR3 nucleotide sequence: TGTGCCAGCAGCTTACTTCCACAGCAAGAGACCCAGTACTTC. It yields the protein CASSLLPQQETQYF.

The table lists this clone with a count of one. The genes are TRBV4-3 and TRBJ2-6; D is perhaps TRBD1 (5 bases). Per germline, CDR1 LGHNA and CDR2 YSLEER. The CDR3 totals 16 residues. V gave up 0 bases and J gave up 5 bases, with 11 bases separating them. CDR3 region: CASSQDLRVWANVLTF. For the CDR3, the DNA is TGCGCCAGCAGCCAAGATCTCAGGGTCTGGGCCAACGTCCTGACTTTC.

The chain is built from TRBV5-1 and TRBJ2-3; D is uncertain. CDR1 is SGHRS and CDR2 is YFSETQ in the germline V gene. This CDR3 comprises 14 residues. V was clipped by 4 bases and J by 2 bases, with 11 bases between them. CDR3 region: CASSGYVNTDTQYF. The DNA of the CDR3 is TGCGCCAGCAGCGGTTACGTGAACACAGATACGCAGTATTTT. The full variable domain, its missing parts supplied by reference TRBV5-1 and TRBJ2-3, is KAGVTQTPRYLIKTRGQQVTLSCSPISGHRSVSWYQQTPGQGLQFLFEYFSETQRNKGNFPGRFSGRQFSNSRSEMNVSTLELGDSALYLCASSGYVNTDTQYFGPGTRLTVL.

The V and J genes are TRBV11-2 and TRBJ1-2, with a tentative D call TRBD1 (5 bases). Germline V lookup: CDR1 SGHAT, CDR2 FQNNGV. There are 15 residues in the CDR3. V lost 1 base, J lost 6 bases, and 15 bases lay in between. Written as DNA, the CDR3 is TGTGCCAGCAGCTTAGGCCCCGGGAGGGGCGATGGCTACACCTTC. Translated: CASSLGPGRGDGYTF.

CDR3 sequence: CASRSERNPYEQYF. The CDR3 DNA follows: TGTGCCAGTAGATCGGAGCGGAACCCCTACGAGCAGTACTTC. The chain combines TRBV19 with TRBJ2-7, with D possibly matching TRBD2 (5 bases). V lost 6 bases, J lost 2 bases, and 14 bases lay in between. The CDR3 extends over 14 amino acids. Germline V gene sequence: CDR1 LNHDA, CDR2 SQIVND (reference sequence).

Only one count was recorded for this clone. The chain has TRBV7-6 and TRBJ2-1; D is possibly TRBD2 (5 bases). V shed 1 base and J shed 2 bases, with 15 bases lying between them. CDR1 and CDR2 from the germline V gene are SGHVS and FNYEAQ. This CDR3 is 17 amino acids long. Here the CDR3 reads CASSLEVPSGAYNEQFF. In DNA form, the CDR3 reads TGTGCCAGCAGCTTAGAAGTCCCGAGCGGTGCCTACAATGAGCAGTTCTTC.

The J gene is TRBJ2-7, the V gene TRBV9; D not certain. Germline CDR1 and CDR2: SGDLS and YYNGEE. The CDR3 has 15 residues. Trimming left V 0 bases short and J 2 bases short, with 12 bases between. The CDR3 region has the DNA TGTGCCAGCAGCGTAGGGGGTCTGGGAACCTACGAGCAGTACTTC. Residues: CASSVGGLGTYEQYF.

The chain carries TRBV6-5 and TRBJ1-2; 7 bases map to TRBD1. Germline V gene sequence: CDR1 MNHEY, CDR2 SVGAGI. The CDR3 totals 15 residues. The junction had 14 bases not matched to a gene; V was cut back by 5 bases and J by 8 bases. CDR3 DNA sequence: TGTGCCAGCAGTCCAACTATAACAGGGGTAGGAGGCTACACCTTC. Protein: CASSPTITGVGGYTF.

The chain employs TRBV27 and TRBJ2-7; TRBD1 aligns across 9 bases. Germline trimming cut 5 bases from V and 1 base from J; bases unmatched to any gene: 3. The germline gives CDR1 MNHEY, CDR2 SMNVEV (reference sequence). The CDR3 length is 14 residues. The CDR3 sequence: CASSGTGWSYEQYF. The CDR3 nucleotides are TGTGCCAGCAGTGGGACAGGGTGGTCCTACGAGCAGTACTTC.

The rearrangement uses TRBV13 and TRBJ2-1, with 11 positions matching TRBD2. Germline V gene sequence: CDR1 PRHDT, CDR2 FYEKMQ (reference sequence). With V trimmed by 4 bases and J by 6 bases, 2 bases remained unmatched. The CDR3 sequence is 14 residues long. This CDR3 is CASSWGLAVNEQFF. The CDR3 DNA reads as TGTGCCAGCAGCTGGGGACTAGCGGTCAATGAGCAGTTCTTC.

This chain joins TRBV27 and TRBJ2-7, with TRBD2 identical over 7 bases. CDR3 length: 13 residues. The V and J ends lost 5 bases and 5 bases, in that order; junction bases with no gene match: 6. In germline, CDR1 is MNHEY, CDR2 SMNVEV (reference sequence). CDR3: CASSLRLADEQYF. As DNA, the CDR3 is TGTGCCAGCAGTCTTAGGCTAGCGGACGAGCAGTACTTC.

This rearrangement joins TRBV11-2 to TRBJ2-6; 9 bases agree with TRBD2. This CDR3 spans 18 amino acids. Germline CDR1 and CDR2: SGHAT and FQNNGV. After removal of 3 bases from V and 0 bases from J, the junction contained 6 bases not matched to a gene. The CDR3 region is CASSFLAGDRSGANVLTF. The DNA of the CDR3 is TGTGCCAGCAGCTTTTTAGCGGGAGACCGCTCTGGGGCCAACGTCCTGACTTTC.

V and J are TRBV7-8 and TRBJ2-1; 12 nucleotides align to TRBD2. Germline trimming cut 1 base from V and 8 bases from J; bases unmatched to any gene: 6. This CDR3 contains 16 residues. Germline CDR1 SGHVS, CDR2 FQNEAQ. CDR3: CASSLELAGGRDEQFF. DNA of the CDR3: TGTGCCAGCAGCTTAGAACTAGCGGGAGGTAGGGATGAGCAGTTCTTC.

The CDR3 DNA sequence: TGTGCCATCAATCTTGGCGGAGAATACGAGCAGTACTTC. Translating it yields CAINLGGEYEQYF. The gene calls are TRBV10-3 and TRBJ2-7; no firm D call. The CDR3 spans 13 residues. Deletions cut 7 bases from V and 4 bases from J, with 14 bases between. Germline CDR1 reads ENHRY; CDR2 reads SYGVKD.

V is TRBV7-2 and J is TRBJ2-1; 8 nucleotides align to TRBD1. V lost 1 base and J lost 8; bases outside the gene matches: 4. The CDR3 runs to 14 residues. The germline CDR1 and CDR2 sequences are SGHTA and FQGNSA. CDR3 region: CASSLDRGWYEQFF. CDR3 nucleotide sequence: TGTGCCAGCAGCTTAGACAGGGGGTGGTATGAGCAGTTCTTC.